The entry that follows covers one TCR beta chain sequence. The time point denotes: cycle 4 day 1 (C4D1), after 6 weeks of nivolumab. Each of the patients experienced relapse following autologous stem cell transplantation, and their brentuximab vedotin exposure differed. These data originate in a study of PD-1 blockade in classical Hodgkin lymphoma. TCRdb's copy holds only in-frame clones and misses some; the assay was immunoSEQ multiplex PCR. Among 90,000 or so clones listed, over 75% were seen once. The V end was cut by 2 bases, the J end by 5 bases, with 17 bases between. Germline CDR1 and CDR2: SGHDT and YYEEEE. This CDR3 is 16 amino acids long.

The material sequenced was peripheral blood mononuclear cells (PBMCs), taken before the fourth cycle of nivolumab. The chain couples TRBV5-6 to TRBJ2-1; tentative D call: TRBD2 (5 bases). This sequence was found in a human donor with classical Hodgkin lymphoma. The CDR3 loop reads CASSFSGSAGDNEQFF. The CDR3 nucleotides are TGTGCCAGCAGCTTTTCCGGCTCGGCCGGGGACAATGAGCAGTTCTTC.